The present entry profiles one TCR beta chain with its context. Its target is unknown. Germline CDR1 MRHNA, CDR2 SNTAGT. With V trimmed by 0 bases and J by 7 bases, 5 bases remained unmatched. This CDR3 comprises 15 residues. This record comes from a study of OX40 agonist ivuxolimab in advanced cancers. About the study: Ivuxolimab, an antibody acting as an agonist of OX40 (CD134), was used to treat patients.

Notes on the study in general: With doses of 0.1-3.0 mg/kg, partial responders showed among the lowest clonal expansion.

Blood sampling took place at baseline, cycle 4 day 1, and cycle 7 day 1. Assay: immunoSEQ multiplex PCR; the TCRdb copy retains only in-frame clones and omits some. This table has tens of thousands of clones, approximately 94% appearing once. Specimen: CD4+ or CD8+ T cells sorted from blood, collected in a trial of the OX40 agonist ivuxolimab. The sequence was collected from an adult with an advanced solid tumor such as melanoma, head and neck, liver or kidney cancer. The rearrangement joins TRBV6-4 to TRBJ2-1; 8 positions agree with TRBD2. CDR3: CASSDSAGGVNEQFF. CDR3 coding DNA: TGTGCCAGCAGTGACTCGGCGGGGGGAGTTAATGAGCAGTTCTTC.